One and the same sample provided the 15 T cell receptor beta chains below, sequenced in a study of Ad26.COV2.S vaccination and SARS-CoV-2 variants. This table comes from immunoSEQ multiplex PCR, and its TCRdb copy is limited to in-frame clones, with some not included. The data show roughly 100,000 clones, around 80% seen once. Specimen: peripheral blood, collected after recovery from COVID-19. The receptors stem from a human donor who had recovered from COVID-19.

This clone was recorded a few times. The chain recombines TRBV3-1 (or the pseudogene TRBV3-2) with TRBJ2-1; the match to TRBD1 covers 8 bases. J was trimmed by 4 bases and V by 0 bases; bases with no gene match: 11. The CDR3 is 18 residues long. The germline V gene encodes CDR1 LGHDT and CDR2 YNNKEL (reference sequence). CDR3 sequence: CASSQDAQGQVNYNEQFF. The CDR3 DNA is TGTGCCAGCAGCCAAGATGCACAGGGACAGGTAAATTACAATGAGCAGTTCTTC.

This CDR3 is CASSLVSASEQYF. Here the CDR3 DNA reads TGTGCCAGCAGCCTGGTGTCTGCTAGCGAGCAGTACTTC. V is TRBV5-6 and J is TRBJ2-7; D not certain. From germline, CDR1 is SGHDT and CDR2 YYEEEE. The CDR3 sequence is 13 residues long. V was clipped by 4 bases and J by 6 bases, with 14 bases between them.

The chain couples TRBV7-6 to TRBJ2-3; 8 bases are shared with TRBD2. From germline, CDR1 is SGHVS and CDR2 FNYEAQ. This CDR3 contains 17 residues. V lost 5 bases, J lost 2 bases, and 12 bases stayed unmatched. The CDR3, as DNA: TGTGCCAGCAGCCCGCCGGGGGGCGGGGGGACCACAGATACGCAGTATTTT. Residues: CASSPPGGGGTTDTQYF. The variable domain in full, completed from reference TRBV7-6 and TRBJ2-3, reads GAGVSQSPRYKVTKRGQDVALRCDPISGHVSLYWYRQALGQGPEFLTYFNYEAQQDKSGLPNDRFSAERPEGSISTLTIQRTEQRDSAMYRCASSPPGGGGTTDTQYFGPGTRLTVL.

This clone was seen a handful of times. The DNA of the CDR3 is TGTGCCAGCAGTCCGCAGGGTAGCAATCAGCCCCAGCATTTT. Its translation is CASSPQGSNQPQHF. V and J are TRBV27 and TRBJ1-5; TRBD1 is a possible D gene (5 bases). Per the germline V gene, CDR1 is MNHEY and CDR2 is SMNVEV (reference sequence). The CDR3 spans 14 residues. Trimming cost V 5 bases and J 0 bases, with 8 bases left between them.

The CDR3 DNA reads TGCGCCAGCAGTAGGAGGGTGGGAAGCACAGATACGCAGTATTTT. This sequence encodes CASSRRVGSTDTQYF. The rearrangement uses TRBV10-1 and TRBJ2-3; weak D call: TRBD2 (6 bases). Germline V gene lookup returns CDR1 WNHNN and CDR2 SYGVQD (reference sequence). V gave up 5 bases and J gave up 0 bases, with 12 bases separating them. The CDR3 consists of 15 residues.

The chain combines TRBV24-1 with TRBJ1-2, with TRBD1 matching 7 bases. Germline V lookup: CDR1 KGHDR, CDR2 SFDVKD. This CDR3 spans 14 amino acids. The J segment lost 8 bases and the V segment lost 5 bases, leaving 10 bases of the junction unmatched. CDR3 bases: TGTGCCACCAGTGCGTCCGGGACAGATGGGGGCTACACCTTC. The encoded protein is CATSASGTDGGYTF.

The V gene is TRBV7-2, the J gene TRBJ2-4, with D perhaps being TRBD1 or TRBD2 (5 bases each). CDR1 is SGHTA and CDR2 is FQGNSA in the germline V gene. Trimming shortened V by 2 bases and J by 7 bases, and 12 bases separated the two germline ends. The CDR3 totals 14 residues. CDR3 bases: TGTGCCAGCAGCTTAATTTTGGGGGTGAACATTCAGTACTTC. Encoded protein: CASSLILGVNIQYF. Together with reference TRBV7-2 and TRBJ2-4, the CDR3 gives the full variable domain: GAGVSQSPSNKVTEKGKDVELRCDPISGHTALYWYRQSLGQGLEFLIYFQGNSAPDKSGLPSDRFSAERTGGSVSTLTIQRTQQEDSAVYLCASSLILGVNIQYFGAGTRLSVL.

The chain combines TRBV4-3 with TRBJ1-2; possibly TRBD1 for D (5 bases). Germline V CDR1 and CDR2: LGHNA, YSLEER. Trimming removed 3 bases from V and 4 bases from J, with 12 bases in between. This CDR3 is 14 amino acids long. CDR3 bases: TGCGCCAGCAGCCAGGCCTCAGGGAGCTATGGCTACACCTTC. It is translated as CASSQASGSYGYTF.

The genes are TRBV9 and TRBJ1-2, with 7 bases identical to TRBD1. The CDR3 spans 15 residues. Germline lookup yields CDR1 SGDLS and CDR2 YYNGEE. V was pared by 2 bases and J by 4 bases, with 8 bases of the junction left unmatched. The CDR3 DNA reads as TGTGCCAGCAGCGTGGGGGACAGAGGTCCCTATGGCTACACCTTC. Its translation is CASSVGDRGPYGYTF. The entire variable domain, with the rest obtained from reference TRBV9 and TRBJ1-2, is as follows: DSGVTQTPKHLITATGQRVTLRCSPRSGDLSVYWYQQSLDQGLQFLIQYYNGEERAKGNILERFSAQQFPDLHSELNLSSLELGDSALYFCASSVGDRGPYGYTFGSGTRLTVV.

The V call is TRBV18, the J call TRBJ2-2; D gene ambiguous. Germline-derived CDR1 and CDR2 are KGHSH and LQKENI. This CDR3 has 15 residues. Trimming pared 4 bases from V and 3 bases from J, leaving 12 bases between. CDR3 coding DNA: TGTGCCAGCTCACGGGGAAGAAGTGACACCGGGGAGCTGTTTTTT. Its translation is CASSRGRSDTGELFF.

V usage is TRBV4-2 and J usage is TRBJ2-1; D uncertain. This CDR3 is built from 14 residues. V was pared by 4 bases and J by 5 bases, with 12 bases between. Germline values: CDR1 LGHNA, CDR2 YNFKEQ. The CDR3 loop reads CASSRGPTNNEQFF. CDR3 bases: TGTGCCAGCAGCCGCGGACCAACAAACAATGAGCAGTTCTTC.

V gene TRBV11-2 combines with J gene TRBJ2-3; D is undetermined. The V and J ends lost 3 bases and 4 bases respectively, with 8 bases between them. There are 13 residues in the CDR3. Germline assignment: CDR1 SGHAT and CDR2 FQNNGV. The chain's CDR3 is CASSLAKADTQYF. The CDR3 DNA follows: TGTGCCAGCAGCTTGGCGAAGGCAGATACGCAGTATTTT.

The chain carries TRBV3-1 (or the pseudogene TRBV3-2) and TRBJ1-4; 7 bases map to TRBD1. Losses at the gene ends were 4 bases for V and 5 bases for J; bases not matched to a gene: 10. The CDR3 runs to 16 residues. Germline CDR1 LGHDT, CDR2 YNNKEL (reference sequence). The DNA for the CDR3 is TGTGCCAGCAGCCCTAGTAAGCCGACAGGGAATGAAAAACTGTTTTTT. It codes for CASSPSKPTGNEKLFF.

This clone was counted a few times. The CDR3 reads CASNQQTGAPSEQYF. The CDR3 DNA follows: TGTGCCAGCAATCAACAGACAGGGGCTCCTAGCGAGCAGTACTTC. The gene calls are TRBV7-9 and TRBJ2-7; TRBD1 matches 8 bases. V gave up 7 bases and J gave up 6 bases; unmatched junction bases: 14. Germline assignment: CDR1 SEHNR and CDR2 FQNEAQ (reference sequence). The CDR3 consists of 15 residues.

A word on this clone: Other DNA sequences in this sample translate to the same CDR3. J is TRBJ2-7 and V is TRBV5-1; D remains unclear. CDR3 length: 14 amino acids. Per the germline V gene, CDR1 is SGHRS and CDR2 is YFSETQ. V gave up 4 bases and J gave up 2 bases, with 13 bases separating them. The CDR3 here is CASSTRDGAYEQYF. The CDR3 DNA sequence: TGCGCCAGCAGCACCCGCGACGGAGCCTACGAGCAGTACTTC.